This TCR beta chain is drawn from a study of OX40 agonist ivuxolimab in advanced cancers. At the level of the study: Every 2 weeks, patients received ivuxolimab intravenously, dosed at 0.01 to 10 mg/kg. The eligibility criteria allowed prior anti-PD-1, anti-PD-L1 or anti-CTLA-4 therapy, and 40% had some.

Libraries were prepared by immunoSEQ multiplex PCR; TCRdb keeps only in-frame clonotypes and omits some of them. The table includes roughly 67,000 clones, roughly 90% detected once. Germline-derived CDR1 and CDR2 are LNHNV and YYDKDF (reference sequence). Trimming removed 0 bases from V and 6 bases from J; junction bases left unmatched: 4. The CDR3 is 15 residues long. Sampled blood was obtained at baseline, cycle 4 day 1, and cycle 7 day 1. This clone was seen more than once but under ten times. This material consisted of CD4+ or CD8+ T cells sorted from blood, taken in a trial of the OX40 agonist ivuxolimab. V gene TRBV15 combines with J gene TRBJ2-2; 7 bases line up with TRBD1. This receptor was obtained from an adult with an advanced solid tumor such as melanoma, head and neck, liver or kidney cancer. The CDR3 coding sequence is TGTGCCACCAGCAGAGATCAAAGGGGGCCCGGGGAGCTGTTTTTT. Translation: CATSRDQRGPGELFF.